Listed below are T cell receptor beta chains from one sample, sequenced in a study of T cell changes during pregnancy in multiple sclerosis. Sequencing used immunoSEQ multiplex PCR; TCRdb keeps in-frame clones, though not all of them. This sample has about 120,000 clones, with 85% to 95% found just once. The source was peripheral blood, collected before pregnancy. Receptors originate from a female donor with multiple sclerosis, enrolled in a pregnancy study. CDR3s include the opening cysteine and the closing phenylalanine or tryptophan.

V gene: TRBV7-2; J gene: TRBJ2-4; CDR3 protein: CASSTKGLTGVAKNIQYF
V gene: TRBV7-9; J gene: TRBJ2-7; CDR3 protein: CASRRQGATLDEQYF
V gene: TRBV11-2; J gene: TRBJ2-7; CDR3 protein: CASSSNRGLAEQYF
V gene: TRBV28; J gene: TRBJ2-7; CDR3 protein: CASSSPGDISYEQYF
V gene: TRBV2; J gene: TRBJ2-5; CDR3 protein: CARGQQETQYF
V gene: TRBV5-1; J gene: TRBJ2-3; CDR3 protein: CASSIGTGRTDTQYF
V gene: TRBV2; J gene: TRBJ1-1; CDR3 protein: CASTIGGARTEAFF
V gene: TRBV9; J gene: TRBJ2-1; CDR3 protein: CASSTARGTSEQFF
V gene: TRBV5-1; J gene: TRBJ2-5; CDR3 protein: CASSLVGGQETQYF
V gene: TRBV6-1; J gene: TRBJ1-2; CDR3 protein: CASNSWTGGLFGYTF
V gene: TRBV2; J gene: TRBJ2-3; CDR3 protein: CARSSDGDTQYF
V gene: TRBV6-5; J gene: TRBJ2-7; CDR3 protein: CASSYSGLADTYEQYF
V gene: TRBV19; J gene: TRBJ2-5; CDR3 protein: CASSIEHRERTQYF
V gene: TRBV14; J gene: TRBJ2-1; CDR3 protein: CASSRGRLGGSLNEQFF
V gene: TRBV5-1; J gene: TRBJ2-1; CDR3 protein: CASREQSNEQFF
V gene: TRBV4-2; J gene: TRBJ1-2; CDR3 protein: CASSQDPGQGASGYTF
V gene: TRBV27; J gene: TRBJ2-7; CDR3 protein: CASSWLLAGGPYEQYF
V gene: TRBV28; J gene: TRBJ1-5; CDR3 protein: CASSRVSNQPQHF
V gene: TRBV4-1; J gene: TRBJ2-5; CDR3 protein: CASSSTGGGETQYF
V gene: TRBV30; J gene: TRBJ2-5; CDR3 protein: CAWSLSPGLAEETQYF
V gene: TRBV29-1; J gene: TRBJ2-3; CDR3 protein: CSVEGLRVLAGVPYTDTQYF
V gene: TRBV19; J gene: TRBJ1-6; CDR3 protein: CASSIGRSRTDSPLHF
V gene: TRBV28; J gene: TRBJ2-7; CDR3 protein: CASSSGRGPRGEQYF
V gene: TRBV11-2; J gene: TRBJ1-3; CDR3 protein: CASSRPSSGNTIYF
V gene: TRBV2; J gene: TRBJ2-1; CDR3 protein: CASSAVAGPSNEQFF
V gene: TRBV19; J gene: TRBJ2-1; CDR3 protein: CASSRHGLAPNSEQFF
V gene: TRBV5-4; J gene: .; CDR3 protein: CASSILRGKNEQYF
V gene: TRBV6-4; J gene: TRBJ2-1; CDR3 protein: CASSALAGGPGEQFF
V gene: TRBV4-1; J gene: TRBJ2-3; CDR3 protein: CASSQGSSSADTQYF
V gene: TRBV4-2; J gene: TRBJ2-7; CDR3 protein: CASSQAVGTSHEQYF
V gene: TRBV2; J gene: TRBJ2-7; CDR3 protein: CASRGQGYEQYF
V gene: TRBV14; J gene: TRBJ2-7; CDR3 protein: CASSQVLPSGINEQYF
V gene: TRBV6-4; J gene: TRBJ1-6; CDR3 protein: CASSLGQNNSPLHF
V gene: TRBV5-1; J gene: TRBJ1-4; CDR3 protein: CASMGQGGKLFF